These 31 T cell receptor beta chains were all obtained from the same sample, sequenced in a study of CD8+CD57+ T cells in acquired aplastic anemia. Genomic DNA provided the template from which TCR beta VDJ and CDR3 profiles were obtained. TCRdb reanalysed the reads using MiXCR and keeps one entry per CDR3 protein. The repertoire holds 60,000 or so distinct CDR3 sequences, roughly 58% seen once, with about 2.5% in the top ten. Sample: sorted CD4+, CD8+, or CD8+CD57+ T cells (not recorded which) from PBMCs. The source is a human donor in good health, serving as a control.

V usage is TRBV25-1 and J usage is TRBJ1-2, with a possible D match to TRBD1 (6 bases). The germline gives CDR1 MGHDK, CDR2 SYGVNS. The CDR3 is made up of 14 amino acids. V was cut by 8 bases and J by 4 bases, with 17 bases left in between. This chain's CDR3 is CASVGQGKVYGYTF. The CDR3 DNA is TGTGCCAGCGTGGGGCAGGGGAAGGTCTATGGCTACACCTTC.

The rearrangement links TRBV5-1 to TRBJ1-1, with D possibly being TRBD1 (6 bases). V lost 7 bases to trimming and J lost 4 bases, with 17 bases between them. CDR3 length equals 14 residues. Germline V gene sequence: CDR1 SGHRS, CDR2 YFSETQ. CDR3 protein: CASEGGGMSTEAFF. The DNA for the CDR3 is TGCGCCAGCGAGGGGGGAGGGATGAGCACTGAAGCTTTCTTT.

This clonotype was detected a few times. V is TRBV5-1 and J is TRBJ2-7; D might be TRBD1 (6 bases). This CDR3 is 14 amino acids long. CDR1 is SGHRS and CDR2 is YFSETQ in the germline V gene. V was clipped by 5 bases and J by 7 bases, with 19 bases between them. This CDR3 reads CASSYNDRTGEQYF. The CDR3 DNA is TGCGCCAGCAGTTATAACGACAGGACGGGGGAGCAGTACTTC.

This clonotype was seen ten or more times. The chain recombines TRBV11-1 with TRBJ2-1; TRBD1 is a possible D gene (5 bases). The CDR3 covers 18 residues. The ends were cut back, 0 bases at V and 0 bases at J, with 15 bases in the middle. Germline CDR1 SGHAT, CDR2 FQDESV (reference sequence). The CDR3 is CASSLASGSQSSYNEQFF. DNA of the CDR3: TGTGCCAGCAGCTTAGCTTCAGGGTCCCAAAGCTCCTACAATGAGCAGTTCTTC.

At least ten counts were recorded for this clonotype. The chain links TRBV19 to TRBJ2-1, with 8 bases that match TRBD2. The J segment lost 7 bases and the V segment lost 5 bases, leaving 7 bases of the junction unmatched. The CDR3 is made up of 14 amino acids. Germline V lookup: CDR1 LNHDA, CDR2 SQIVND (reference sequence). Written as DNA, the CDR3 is TGTGCCAGTAGTTGGGTTAGCGGGAAAAATGAGCAGTTCTTC. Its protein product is CASSWVSGKNEQFF.

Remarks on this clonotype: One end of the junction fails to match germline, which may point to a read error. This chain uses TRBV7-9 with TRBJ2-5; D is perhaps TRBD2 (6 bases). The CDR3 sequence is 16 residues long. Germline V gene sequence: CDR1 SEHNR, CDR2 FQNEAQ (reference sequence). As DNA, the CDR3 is TGTGCCAGCAGCCCTAACCGCGGGGACCCCCAAGAGATCCAGTACTTC. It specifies CASSPNRGDPQEIQYF.

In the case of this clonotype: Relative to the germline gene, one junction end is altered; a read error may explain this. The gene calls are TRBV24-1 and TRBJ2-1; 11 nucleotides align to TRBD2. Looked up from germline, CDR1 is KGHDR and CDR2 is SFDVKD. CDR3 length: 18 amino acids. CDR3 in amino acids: CSTSDTSGGAYSYNEQFF. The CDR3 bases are TGTTCCACCAGTGATACTAGCGGGGGCGCTTACTCCTACAATGAGCAGTTCTTC.

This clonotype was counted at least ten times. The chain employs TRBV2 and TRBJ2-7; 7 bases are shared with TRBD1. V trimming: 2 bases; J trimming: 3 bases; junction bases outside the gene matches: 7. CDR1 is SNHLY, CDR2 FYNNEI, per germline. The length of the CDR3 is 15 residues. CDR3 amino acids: CASSENPGGYYEQYF. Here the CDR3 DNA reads TGTGCCAGCAGTGAAAATCCAGGGGGATACTACGAGCAGTACTTC.

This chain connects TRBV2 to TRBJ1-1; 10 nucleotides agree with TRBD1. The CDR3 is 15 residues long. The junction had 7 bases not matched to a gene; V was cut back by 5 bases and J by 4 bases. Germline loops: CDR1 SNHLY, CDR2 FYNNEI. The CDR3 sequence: CASSRTGGWSTEAFF. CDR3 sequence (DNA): TGTGCCAGCAGTAGGACAGGGGGATGGAGCACTGAAGCTTTCTTT.

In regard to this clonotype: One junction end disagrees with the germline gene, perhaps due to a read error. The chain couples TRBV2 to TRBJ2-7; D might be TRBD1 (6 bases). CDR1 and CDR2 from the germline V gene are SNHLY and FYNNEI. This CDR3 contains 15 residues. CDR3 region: CASSPYTGKWSEQYF. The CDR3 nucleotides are TGCGCCAGCAGCCCGTATACAGGGAAATGGAGCGAGCAGTACTTC.

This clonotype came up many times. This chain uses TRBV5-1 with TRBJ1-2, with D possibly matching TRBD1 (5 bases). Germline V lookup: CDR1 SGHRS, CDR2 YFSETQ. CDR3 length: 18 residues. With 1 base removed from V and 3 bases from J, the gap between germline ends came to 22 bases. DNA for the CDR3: TGCGCCAGCAGCTTGTCTGAAGGGGTTGCGAGTAGAGACTATGGCTACACCTTC. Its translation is CASSLSEGVASRDYGYTF.

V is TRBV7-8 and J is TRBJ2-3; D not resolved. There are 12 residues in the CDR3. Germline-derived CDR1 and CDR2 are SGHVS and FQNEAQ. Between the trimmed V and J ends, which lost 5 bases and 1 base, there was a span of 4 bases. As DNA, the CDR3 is TGTGCCAGCAGCCGTGGCACAGATACGCAGTATTTT. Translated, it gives CASSRGTDTQYF.

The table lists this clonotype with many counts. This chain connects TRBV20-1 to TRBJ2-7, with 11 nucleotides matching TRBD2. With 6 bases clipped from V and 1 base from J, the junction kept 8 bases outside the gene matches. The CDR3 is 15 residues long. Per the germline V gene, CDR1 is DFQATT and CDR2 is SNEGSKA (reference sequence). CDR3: CSATAGLAESYEQYF. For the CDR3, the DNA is TGCAGTGCGACCGCGGGACTAGCGGAGTCCTACGAGCAGTACTTC.

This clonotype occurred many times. As DNA, the CDR3 is TGTGCCAGCAGCTTAGCTCGTGCAGGCCTCTATGGCTACACCTTC. Encoded protein: CASSLARAGLYGYTF. The chain uses TRBV7-3 and TRBJ1-2; D is undetermined. CDR1 is SGHTA and CDR2 is FQGTGA in the germline V gene. The ends were cut back, 2 bases at V and 4 bases at J, with 14 bases in the middle. The CDR3 is made up of 15 amino acids.

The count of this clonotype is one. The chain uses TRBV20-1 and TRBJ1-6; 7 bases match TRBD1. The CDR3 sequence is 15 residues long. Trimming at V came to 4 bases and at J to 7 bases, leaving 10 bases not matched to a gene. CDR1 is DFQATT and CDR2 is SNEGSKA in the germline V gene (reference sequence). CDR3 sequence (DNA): TGCAGTGCTACCCCGGGACAGCACCCGAATTCACCCCTCCACTTT. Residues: CSATPGQHPNSPLHF.

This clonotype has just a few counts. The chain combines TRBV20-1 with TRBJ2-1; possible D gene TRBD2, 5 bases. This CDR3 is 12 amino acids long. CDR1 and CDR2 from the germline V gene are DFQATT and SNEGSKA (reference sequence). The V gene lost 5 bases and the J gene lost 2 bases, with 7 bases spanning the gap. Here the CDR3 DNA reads TGCAGTGCTCCCGGGGCCTACAATGAGCAGTTCTTC. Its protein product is CSAPGAYNEQFF.

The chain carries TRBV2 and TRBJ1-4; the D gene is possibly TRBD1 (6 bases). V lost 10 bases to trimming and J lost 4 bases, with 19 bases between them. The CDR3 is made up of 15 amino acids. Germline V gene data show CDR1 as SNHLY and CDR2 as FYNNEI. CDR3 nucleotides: TGTGCCAACTACCAGAGGTGGACAGTTAATGAAAAACTGTTTTTT. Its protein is CANYQRWTVNEKLFF.

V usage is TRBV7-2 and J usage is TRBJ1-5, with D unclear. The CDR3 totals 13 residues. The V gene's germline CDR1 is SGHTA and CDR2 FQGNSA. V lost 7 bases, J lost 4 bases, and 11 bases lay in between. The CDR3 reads CASTLPGNQPQHF. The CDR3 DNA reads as TGTGCCAGCACCCTTCCTGGGAATCAGCCCCAGCATTTT.

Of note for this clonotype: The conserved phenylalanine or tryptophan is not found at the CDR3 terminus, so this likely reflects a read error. The CDR3 sequence is CASSYTQGRKTQYL. DNA of the CDR3: TGTGCCAGCAGTTATACACAGGGTCGGAAGACCCAGTACCTC. The chain carries TRBV25-1 and TRBJ2-5, with D possibly TRBD1 on 6 matching bases. Germline V gene sequence: CDR1 MGHDK, CDR2 SYGVNS. This CDR3 comprises 14 residues. Trimming took 5 bases from V and 6 from J, leaving 16 bases between them.

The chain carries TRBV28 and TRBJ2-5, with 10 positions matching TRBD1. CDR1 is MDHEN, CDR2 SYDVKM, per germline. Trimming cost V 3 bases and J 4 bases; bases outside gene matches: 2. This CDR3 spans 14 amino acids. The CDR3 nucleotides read TGTGCCAGCAGTTTCGACAGGGGGCTAGAGACCCAGTACTTC. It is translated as CASSFDRGLETQYF.

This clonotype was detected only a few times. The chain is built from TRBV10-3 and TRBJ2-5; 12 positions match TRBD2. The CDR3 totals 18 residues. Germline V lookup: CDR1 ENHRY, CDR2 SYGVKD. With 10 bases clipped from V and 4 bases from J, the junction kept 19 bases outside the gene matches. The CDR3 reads CASSPRLAGVLLRETQYF. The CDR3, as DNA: TGTGCCAGCTCACCCCGACTAGCGGGAGTACTATTGCGAGAGACCCAGTACTTC.

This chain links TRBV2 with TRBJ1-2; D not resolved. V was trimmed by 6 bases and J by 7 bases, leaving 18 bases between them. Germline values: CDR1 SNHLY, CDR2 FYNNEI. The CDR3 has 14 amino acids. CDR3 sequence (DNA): TGTGCCAGCAGCTACGATGGGCCGGTGCGTGGCTACACCTTC. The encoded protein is CASSYDGPVRGYTF.

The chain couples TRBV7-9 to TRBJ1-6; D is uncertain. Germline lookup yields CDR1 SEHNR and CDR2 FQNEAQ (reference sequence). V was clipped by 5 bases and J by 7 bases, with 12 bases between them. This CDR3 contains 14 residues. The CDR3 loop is CASSPTLRNSPLHF. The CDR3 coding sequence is TGTGCCAGCAGCCCAACTCTCCGGAATTCACCCCTCCACTTT. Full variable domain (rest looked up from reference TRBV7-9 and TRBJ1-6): DTGVSQNPRHKITKRGQNVTFRCDPISEHNRLYWYRQTLGQGPEFLTYFQNEAQLEKSRLLSDRFSAERPKGSFSTLEIQRTEQGDSAMYLCASSPTLRNSPLHFGNGTRLTVT.

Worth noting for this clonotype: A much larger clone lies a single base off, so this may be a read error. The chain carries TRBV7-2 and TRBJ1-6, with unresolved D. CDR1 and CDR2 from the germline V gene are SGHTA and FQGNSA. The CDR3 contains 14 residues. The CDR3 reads CASGLGELNSPLHF. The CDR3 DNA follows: TGTGCCAGCGGCTTAGGTGAACTTAATTCACCCCTCCACTTT.

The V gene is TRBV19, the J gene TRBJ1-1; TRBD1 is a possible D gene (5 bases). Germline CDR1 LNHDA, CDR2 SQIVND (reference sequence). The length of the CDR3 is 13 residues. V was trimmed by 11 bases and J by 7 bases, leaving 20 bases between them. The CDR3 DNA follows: TGTGCCTGGCGGGGAATACGAAGGGGTGAAGCTTTCTTT. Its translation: CAWRGIRRGEAFF. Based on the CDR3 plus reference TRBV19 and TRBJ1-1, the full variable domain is DGGITQSPKYLFRKEGQNVTLSCEQNLNHDAMYWYRQDPGQGLRLIYYSQIVNDFQKGDIAEGYSVSREKKESFPLTVTSAQKNPTAFYLCAWRGIRRGEAFFGQGTRLTVV.

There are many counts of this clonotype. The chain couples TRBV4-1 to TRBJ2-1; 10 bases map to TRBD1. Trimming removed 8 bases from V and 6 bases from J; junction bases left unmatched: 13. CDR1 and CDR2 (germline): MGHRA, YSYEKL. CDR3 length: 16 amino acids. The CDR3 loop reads CASCPIGTGDVNEQFF. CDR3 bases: TGCGCCAGCTGTCCAATAGGGACAGGGGATGTCAATGAGCAGTTCTTC.

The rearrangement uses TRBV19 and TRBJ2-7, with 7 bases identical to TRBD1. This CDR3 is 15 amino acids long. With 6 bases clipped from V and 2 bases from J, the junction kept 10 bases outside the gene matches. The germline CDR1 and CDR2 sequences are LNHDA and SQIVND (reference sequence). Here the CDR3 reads CASSQGQPVPYEQYF. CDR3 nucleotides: TGTGCCAGTAGCCAGGGACAGCCAGTACCCTACGAGCAGTACTTC. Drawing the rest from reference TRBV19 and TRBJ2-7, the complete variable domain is DGGITQSPKYLFRKEGQNVTLSCEQNLNHDAMYWYRQDPGQGLRLIYYSQIVNDFQKGDIAEGYSVSREKKESFPLTVTSAQKNPTAFYLCASSQGQPVPYEQYFGPGTRLTVT.

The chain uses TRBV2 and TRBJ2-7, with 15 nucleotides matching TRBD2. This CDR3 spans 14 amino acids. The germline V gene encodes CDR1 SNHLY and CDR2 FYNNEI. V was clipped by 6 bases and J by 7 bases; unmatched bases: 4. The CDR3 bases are TGTGCCAGCAGCGTAGGGACTAGCGGGGGGGAGCAGTACTTC. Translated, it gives CASSVGTSGGEQYF.

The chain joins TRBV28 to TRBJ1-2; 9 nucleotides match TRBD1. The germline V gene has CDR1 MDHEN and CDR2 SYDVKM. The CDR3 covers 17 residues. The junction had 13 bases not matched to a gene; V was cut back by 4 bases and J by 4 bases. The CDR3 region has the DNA TGTGCCAGCAGTTCACCCTGGGGGACAGGGTCTACCTATGGCTACACCTTC. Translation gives CASSSPWGTGSTYGYTF.

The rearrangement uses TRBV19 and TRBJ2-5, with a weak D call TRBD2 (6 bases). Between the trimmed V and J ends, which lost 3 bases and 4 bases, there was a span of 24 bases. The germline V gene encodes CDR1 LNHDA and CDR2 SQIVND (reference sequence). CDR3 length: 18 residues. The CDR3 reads CASSMPSSSVGRRETQYF. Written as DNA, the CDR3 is TGTGCCAGTAGTATGCCCTCCTCTAGCGTAGGTCGCCGAGAGACCCAGTACTTC.

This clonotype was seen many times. DNA for the CDR3: TGTGCCAGCAGCTTAATGTCCCAGAGTACTAACAATGAGCAGTTCTTC. It is translated as CASSLMSQSTNNEQFF. V is TRBV7-2 and J is TRBJ2-1, with D unclear. The CDR3 covers 16 residues. Trimming took off 2 bases at V and 5 bases at J, with 16 bases between the two ends. From germline, CDR1 is SGHTA and CDR2 FQGNSA.